This entry lists 31 T cell receptor beta chains sequenced from one sample in a study of shared clonotypes between healthy human individuals. Clones were read by immunoSEQ multiplex PCR, and TCRdb kept only the in-frame ones, dropping some. The sample includes over a million clones, 75% to 85% of them seen just once. Sequenced sample: memory CD4+ T cells from PBMCs. Subset of the sample: CD45RA-negative fraction. Every receptor here comes from a man aged 18 to 30 in good health. Some clones in this sample may be carry-over from other donors' samples.

This chain connects TRBV6-1 to TRBJ2-5, with a tentative D call TRBD2 (6 bases). Germline V CDR1 and CDR2: MNHNS, SASEGT. The CDR3 runs to 15 residues. Trimming pared 4 bases from V and 2 bases from J, leaving 14 bases between. CDR3: CASSVGGPIQETQYF. The CDR3 region has the DNA TGTGCCAGCAGTGTGGGGGGACCTATACAAGAGACCCAGTACTTC.

This sequence joins TRBV6-1 and TRBJ1-5; D might be TRBD1 (6 bases). Per the germline V gene, CDR1 is MNHNS and CDR2 is SASEGT. The CDR3 length is 16 residues. V dropped 4 bases and J dropped 5 bases, with 18 bases sitting between them. The DNA for the CDR3 is TGTGCCAGCAGTGTCTGGTTGGGAGGGGGAGATCAGCCCCAGCATTTT. Translated: CASSVWLGGGDQPQHF.

Here the CDR3 DNA reads TGTGCCAGCAGCCCCGGAGCCCGAGGACAGGGAAACACTGAAGCTTTCTTT. Translation gives CASSPGARGQGNTEAFF. The chain couples TRBV5-4 to TRBJ1-1; 8 bases map to TRBD1. The CDR3 runs 17 residues. The V gene's germline CDR1 is SGHNT and CDR2 YYREEE (reference sequence). After removal of 4 bases from V and 2 bases from J, the junction contained 13 bases not matched to a gene. The full variable domain, with the rest looked up from reference TRBV5-4 and TRBJ1-1, is ETGVTQSPTHLIKTRGQQVTLRCSSQSGHNTVSWYQQALGQGPQFIFQYYREEENGRGNFPPRFSGLQFPNYSSELNVNALELDDSALYLCASSPGARGQGNTEAFFGQGTRLTVV.

The CDR3 sequence is CASSQERQASYEQYF. CDR3 DNA: TGCGCCAGCAGCCAAGAGAGACAGGCCTCCTACGAGCAGTACTTC. This chain links TRBV4-3 with TRBJ2-7; D might be TRBD1 (6 bases). The CDR3 runs 15 residues. With 0 bases removed from V and 0 bases from J, the gap between germline ends came to 9 bases. Germline CDR1 is LGHNA and CDR2 is YSLEER.

This clone was picked up one time. The V and J genes are TRBV7-2 and TRBJ1-5, with D perhaps TRBD1 (5 bases). Germline V gives CDR1 SGHTA, CDR2 FQGNSA. CDR3 length: 15 residues. Trimming took off 1 base at V and 1 base at J, with 8 bases between the two ends. CDR3 residues: CASSLGGESNQPQHF. DNA for the CDR3: TGTGCCAGCAGCTTAGGAGGGGAGAGCAATCAGCCCCAGCATTTT.

Of note for this clone: Other DNA sequences in the sample encode the same CDR3. The chain links TRBV7-9 to TRBJ1-4; D uncertain. The CDR3 covers 14 residues. Trimming took off 1 base at V and 8 bases at J, with 11 bases between the two ends. CDR1 and CDR2 (germline): SEHNR, FQNEAQ (reference sequence). As DNA, the CDR3 is TGTGCCAGCAGCTTAGGAGGGCTCAGCGAAAAACTGTTTTTT. It codes for CASSLGGLSEKLFF.

The chain has TRBV28 and TRBJ2-5; D gene uncertain. Germline CDR1 reads MDHEN; CDR2 reads SYDVKM. The CDR3 sequence is 15 residues long. V dropped 6 bases and J dropped 4 bases, with 18 bases sitting between them. CDR3 in DNA: TGTGCCAGCAGCTCCCCCGGGCCCCAAACAGAGACCCAGTACTTC. Protein product: CASSSPGPQTETQYF.

The chain carries TRBV9 and TRBJ2-1; a possible D gene is TRBD1 (6 bases). CDR3 length equals 14 residues. From germline, CDR1 is SGDLS and CDR2 YYNGEE. V dropped 0 bases and J dropped 3 bases, with 7 bases sitting between them. CDR3 nucleotides: TGTGCCAGCAGCGTAGGGACAGACTACAATGAGCAGTTCTTC. Translation: CASSVGTDYNEQFF.

CDR3 sequence (DNA): TGTGCCAGCAGTTCTGCCGGGACAGAGCTCGGCTATGGCTACACCTTC. As protein: CASSSAGTELGYGYTF. V and J are TRBV28 and TRBJ1-2; TRBD1 matches 7 bases. This CDR3 has 16 amino acids. The trim removed 4 bases at V and 4 bases at J, leaving 12 bases unmatched. CDR1 and CDR2 from the germline V gene are MDHEN and SYDVKM.

This chain joins TRBV7-2 and TRBJ2-3; TRBD2 aligns across 15 bases. CDR1 and CDR2 (germline): SGHTA, FQGNSA. The V gene end was trimmed by 6 bases and the J gene end by 5 bases; junction bases not matched to a gene: 6. The CDR3 extends over 16 amino acids. The CDR3 here is CASRLGLAGGLDTQYF. In DNA, the CDR3 is TGTGCCAGCAGACTGGGACTAGCGGGAGGATTAGATACGCAGTATTTT.

Here the CDR3 DNA reads TGTGCCAGCCAGAATGTGGAGACCCAGTACTTC. It translates to CASQNVETQYF. The genes are TRBV6-6 and TRBJ2-5, with D uncertain. Germline-derived CDR1 and CDR2 are MNHNY and SVGAGI (reference sequence). V gave up 8 bases and J gave up 5 bases, with 9 bases separating them. The CDR3 consists of 11 residues.

The chain combines TRBV5-4 with TRBJ2-7, with a possible D match to TRBD2 (6 bases). CDR1 is SGHNT, CDR2 YYREEE, per germline (reference sequence). Trimming pared 0 bases from V and 2 bases from J, leaving 15 bases between. The CDR3 covers 16 residues. CDR3 DNA sequence: TGTGCCAGCAGCTTGGCTGGAGGGCGTGCCACCTACGAGCAGTACTTC. This translates into CASSLAGGRATYEQYF.

The V call is TRBV21-1, the J call TRBJ2-7; TRBD1, the table's D call, was not compared with the DNA. TRBV21-1 is a listed pseudogene. The CDR3 loop spans 16 amino acids. This CDR3 is CASSSPGQLSSYEQYF. CDR3 nucleotides: TGTGCCAGCAGCAGTCCGGGACAGTTATCCTCCTACGAGCAGTACTTC.

This rearrangement joins TRBV5-4 to TRBJ2-2; perhaps TRBD2 as D (5 bases). The CDR3 has 15 residues. Germline assignment: CDR1 SGHNT and CDR2 YYREEE (reference sequence). Trimming cost V 4 bases and J 3 bases, with 13 bases left between them. The CDR3: CASSAGSTHTGELFF. The CDR3 DNA reads TGTGCCAGCAGCGCGGGCTCGACCCACACCGGGGAGCTGTTTTTT.

V is TRBV7-3 and J is TRBJ2-3; the D call may be TRBD1 or TRBD2 (5 bases each). V was shortened by 5 bases and J by 2 bases, with 17 bases between the two germline ends. In germline, CDR1 is SGHTA, CDR2 FQGTGA. The CDR3 has 16 amino acids. Here the CDR3 DNA reads TGTGCCAGCAGCCCCTATGCTTCAGGGACCACAGATACGCAGTATTTT. Translation gives CASSPYASGTTDTQYF.

The chain uses TRBV11-3 and TRBJ2-2; 8 positions agree with TRBD1. Germline assignment: CDR1 SGHNT and CDR2 YENEEA. The CDR3 has 14 residues. V lost 3 bases to trimming and J lost 6 bases; unmatched junction nucleotides: 3. In DNA form, the CDR3 reads TGTGCCAGCAGCTTTGGACAGGGCGCCGGGGAGCTGTTTTTT. This codes for CASSFGQGAGELFF. The entire variable domain, with the rest obtained from reference TRBV11-3 and TRBJ2-2, is as follows: EAGVVQSPRYKIIEKKQPVAFWCNPISGHNTLYWYLQNLGQGPELLIRYENEEAVDDSQLPKDRFSAERLKGVDSTLKIQPAELGDSAVYLCASSFGQGAGELFFGEGSRLTVL.

The V and J genes are TRBV5-4 and TRBJ2-2; TRBD2 aligns across 9 bases. V shed 0 bases and J 6 bases; nucleotides not matched to a gene: 6. Germline CDR1 and CDR2: SGHNT and YYREEE (reference sequence). The CDR3 totals 16 residues. The DNA for the CDR3 is TGTGCCAGCAGCTTGGAGGGACTAGCCGTCCCCGGGGAGCTGTTTTTT. Its protein product is CASSLEGLAVPGELFF.

This clone showed up just once. The rearrangement joins TRBV5-1 to TRBJ2-7, with a weak D call TRBD2 (5 bases). Trimming left V 5 bases short and J 2 bases short, with 14 bases between. Germline assignment: CDR1 SGHRS and CDR2 YFSETQ. The CDR3 loop spans 14 amino acids. The CDR3 protein is CASSSKGSAYEQYF. The CDR3 DNA is TGCGCCAGCAGTTCGAAAGGTAGCGCCTACGAGCAGTACTTC.

In its sample, this clone was seen once. The rearrangement uses TRBV6-5 and TRBJ2-1; TRBD1 aligns across 8 bases. Germline CDR1 MNHEY, CDR2 SVGAGI. The CDR3 has 15 residues. Trimming at V came to 2 bases and at J to 10 bases, leaving 10 bases not matched to a gene. CDR3 sequence reads: CASSYTGTGIYEQFF. In nucleotides, the CDR3 is TGTGCCAGCAGTTACACCGGGACAGGCATTTACGAGCAGTTCTTC.

The chain combines TRBV11-1 with TRBJ2-3, with D unclear. V lost 2 bases to trimming and J lost 0 bases, with 12 bases between them. The CDR3 consists of 16 residues. Germline assignment: CDR1 SGHAT and CDR2 FQDESV (reference sequence). The CDR3 nucleotides read TGTGCCAGCAGCTTATTGGGCGGTACTAGCACAGATACGCAGTATTTT. Its protein product is CASSLLGGTSTDTQYF.

V is TRBV12-5 and J is TRBJ2-5, with TRBD2 matching 10 bases. CDR1 LGHNT and CDR2 FRNRAP come from the germline V gene. The CDR3 length is 15 residues. The trim removed 6 bases at V and 3 bases at J, leaving 7 bases unmatched. CDR3 amino acids: CASGLGLAEKETQYF. Written as DNA, the CDR3 is TGTGCTAGTGGACTCGGACTAGCGGAGAAAGAGACCCAGTACTTC.

This sequence joins TRBV2 and TRBJ1-5; D ambiguous. V was pared by 6 bases and J by 1 base, with 10 bases between. Germline loops: CDR1 SNHLY, CDR2 FYNNEI. The CDR3 extends over 14 amino acids. CDR3 in amino acids: CASSVARSNQPQHF. The CDR3 DNA is TGTGCCAGCAGCGTCGCGCGGAGCAATCAGCCCCAGCATTTT.

This rearrangement joins TRBV10-3 to TRBJ2-5; D may be TRBD1 or TRBD2 (5 bases each). V was trimmed by 6 bases and J by 2 bases, leaving 7 bases between them. This CDR3 region has 12 residues. In germline, CDR1 is ENHRY, CDR2 SYGVKD. The CDR3 sequence is CAIRGDQETQYF. The CDR3 DNA is TGTGCCATCAGGGGGGATCAAGAGACCCAGTACTTC.

CDR3 sequence (DNA): TGCGCCAGCAGCCAGCTGGCAGGGGCCAGCACCGGGGAGCTGTTTTTT. This encodes CASSQLAGASTGELFF. V and J are TRBV5-1 and TRBJ2-2; tentative D call: TRBD1 (6 bases). CDR3 length: 16 amino acids. Looked up from germline, CDR1 is SGHRS and CDR2 is YFSETQ. The germline V and J ends were trimmed by 4 bases and 4 bases, with 17 bases remaining between them.

The chain joins TRBV7-6 to TRBJ2-1; the D is unclear. Trimming stripped 2 bases from V and 3 bases from J, with 5 bases between. This CDR3 is 13 amino acids long. Germline V gene sequence: CDR1 SGHVS, CDR2 FNYEAQ. In nucleotides, the CDR3 is TGTGCCAGCAGCTTAAACATCTACAATGAGCAGTTCTTC. Protein sequence: CASSLNIYNEQFF.

V is TRBV5-1 and J is TRBJ2-3; the match to TRBD2 covers 8 bases. Germline V gene sequence: CDR1 SGHRS, CDR2 YFSETQ. CDR3 size: 15 residues. The V segment lost 2 bases and the J segment 1 base; nucleotides outside the gene matches: 3. The CDR3 region has the DNA TGCGCCAGCAGCTTCACTAGCGGAGGCACAGATACGCAGTATTTT. Its translation: CASSFTSGGTDTQYF.

The gene calls are TRBV4-2 and TRBJ2-5; TRBD2 agrees at 8 bases. The CDR3 is 13 residues long. Per germline, CDR1 LGHNA and CDR2 YNFKEQ. The J segment lost 5 bases and the V segment lost 4 bases, leaving 3 bases of the junction unmatched. DNA of the CDR3: TGTGCCAGCAGCCTACTAGCGGCGGAGACCCAGTACTTC. Protein sequence: CASSLLAAETQYF.

There are a few counts of this clone. The rearrangement uses TRBV4-1 and TRBJ1-2; D not resolved. Per germline, CDR1 MGHRA and CDR2 YSYEKL. The V end lost 2 bases, the J end lost 7 bases, and 17 bases lay between the germline ends. The CDR3 loop spans 15 amino acids. CDR3 region: CASSQPWTEKIGYTF. In DNA, the CDR3 is TGCGCCAGCAGCCAACCCTGGACGGAGAAAATTGGCTACACCTTC.

In the case of this clone: With a far larger clone one base away, a read error is the likely cause. This rearrangement joins TRBV7-9 to TRBJ1-2, with 8 bases identical to TRBD1. This CDR3 has 13 residues. CDR1 is SEHNR, CDR2 FQNEAQ, per germline (reference sequence). V was clipped by 7 bases and J by 2 bases; unmatched bases: 3. CDR3 nucleotide sequence: TGTGCCAGCATGGCAGGGGGCAACTATGGCTACACCTTC. This translates into CASMAGGNYGYTF.

The chain recombines TRBV5-4 with TRBJ1-1; possible D gene TRBD1, 6 bases. V dropped 0 bases and J dropped 3 bases, with 15 bases sitting between them. This CDR3 contains 16 residues. The germline V gene encodes CDR1 SGHNT and CDR2 YYREEE (reference sequence). The CDR3 sequence: CASSLGRGGGYTEAFF. The CDR3 DNA sequence: TGTGCCAGCAGCTTGGGACGCGGGGGGGGCTACACTGAAGCTTTCTTT.

The chain is built from TRBV5-1 and TRBJ2-7; D perhaps matches TRBD2 (6 bases). Germline V gene sequence: CDR1 SGHRS, CDR2 YFSETQ. The CDR3 has 13 amino acids. V dropped 5 bases and J dropped 2 bases, with 11 bases sitting between them. The CDR3 loop reads CASSWGVTYEQYF. Written as DNA, the CDR3 is TGCGCCAGCAGTTGGGGGGTAACCTACGAGCAGTACTTC.